This T cell receptor (beta chain) was retrieved from a study of long-term antiretroviral therapy in people with HIV. Study outcomes and limitations: Before ART, certain clones expanded, and these dominated the repertoire at all time points.

Germline CDR1 SGHTA, CDR2 FQGNSA. This CDR3 region has 14 residues. V lost 0 bases to trimming and J lost 0 bases, with 5 bases between them. Survey-level immunoSEQ v3.0 assays were run. Measured with immunoSEQ multiplex PCR; TCRdb has only the in-frame clones, and not every one. This sample has under 20,000 clones, with less than 85% found just once. A remark on this clone: Its specificity is unknown.

For each donor, at least one pre-ART and at least two post-ART PBMC samples were available. The chain combines TRBV7-2 with TRBJ1-2; no firm D call. The receptor was derived from a woman aged 40 to 55 with HIV. Sequencing used unsorted PBMCs, obtained 0.2 years after starting antiretroviral therapy. The CDR3 nucleotides read TGTGCCAGCAGCTTAGCTGGGACTAACTATGGCTACACCTTC. The encoded protein is CASSLAGTNYGYTF.